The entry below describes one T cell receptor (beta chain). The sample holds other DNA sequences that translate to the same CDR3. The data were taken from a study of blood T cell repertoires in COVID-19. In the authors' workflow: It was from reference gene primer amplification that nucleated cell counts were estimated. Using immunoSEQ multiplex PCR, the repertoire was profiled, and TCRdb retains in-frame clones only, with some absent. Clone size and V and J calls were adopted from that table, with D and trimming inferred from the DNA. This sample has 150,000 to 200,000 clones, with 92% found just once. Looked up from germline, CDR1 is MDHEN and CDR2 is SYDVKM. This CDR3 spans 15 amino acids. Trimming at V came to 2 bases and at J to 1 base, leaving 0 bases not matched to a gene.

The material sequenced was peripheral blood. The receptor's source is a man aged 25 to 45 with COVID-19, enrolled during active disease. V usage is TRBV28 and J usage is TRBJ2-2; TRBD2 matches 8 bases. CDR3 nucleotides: TGTGCCAGCAGTTTACTAGCGGGGAACACCGGGGAGCTGTTTTTT. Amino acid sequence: CASSLLAGNTGELFF.